This TCR beta chain was recovered during a study of cytomegalovirus exposure and HLA in healthy donors. PCR was performed using 60 Vbeta and 13 Jbeta primers. How the authors handled the data: Later analysis identified tens of millions of unique TCR beta chains, 8.5 million to 13 million shared. Sequencing was performed with immunoSEQ multiplex PCR; in TCRdb, only in-frame clones are kept and a portion is missing. The D gene and trimming were derived from the DNA, and the V and J assignments and clone size from that table. The sample contains roughly 100,000 clones, more than 75% of which appear only once. Sequenced input: PBMCs. The clonotype was recovered from a woman younger than 35 in good health and CMV-seropositive.

The CDR3 nucleotides read TGTGCCAGCAGCTTAGGTGCTAGCGGAAACAATGAGCAGTTCTTC. Translated, it gives CASSLGASGNNEQFF. This chain links TRBV11-1 with TRBJ2-1; TRBD2 matches at 7 bases. The CDR3 spans 15 residues. V trimming: 1 base; J trimming: 5 bases; junction bases outside the gene matches: 5. CDR1 and CDR2 (germline): SGHAT, FQDESV (reference sequence).